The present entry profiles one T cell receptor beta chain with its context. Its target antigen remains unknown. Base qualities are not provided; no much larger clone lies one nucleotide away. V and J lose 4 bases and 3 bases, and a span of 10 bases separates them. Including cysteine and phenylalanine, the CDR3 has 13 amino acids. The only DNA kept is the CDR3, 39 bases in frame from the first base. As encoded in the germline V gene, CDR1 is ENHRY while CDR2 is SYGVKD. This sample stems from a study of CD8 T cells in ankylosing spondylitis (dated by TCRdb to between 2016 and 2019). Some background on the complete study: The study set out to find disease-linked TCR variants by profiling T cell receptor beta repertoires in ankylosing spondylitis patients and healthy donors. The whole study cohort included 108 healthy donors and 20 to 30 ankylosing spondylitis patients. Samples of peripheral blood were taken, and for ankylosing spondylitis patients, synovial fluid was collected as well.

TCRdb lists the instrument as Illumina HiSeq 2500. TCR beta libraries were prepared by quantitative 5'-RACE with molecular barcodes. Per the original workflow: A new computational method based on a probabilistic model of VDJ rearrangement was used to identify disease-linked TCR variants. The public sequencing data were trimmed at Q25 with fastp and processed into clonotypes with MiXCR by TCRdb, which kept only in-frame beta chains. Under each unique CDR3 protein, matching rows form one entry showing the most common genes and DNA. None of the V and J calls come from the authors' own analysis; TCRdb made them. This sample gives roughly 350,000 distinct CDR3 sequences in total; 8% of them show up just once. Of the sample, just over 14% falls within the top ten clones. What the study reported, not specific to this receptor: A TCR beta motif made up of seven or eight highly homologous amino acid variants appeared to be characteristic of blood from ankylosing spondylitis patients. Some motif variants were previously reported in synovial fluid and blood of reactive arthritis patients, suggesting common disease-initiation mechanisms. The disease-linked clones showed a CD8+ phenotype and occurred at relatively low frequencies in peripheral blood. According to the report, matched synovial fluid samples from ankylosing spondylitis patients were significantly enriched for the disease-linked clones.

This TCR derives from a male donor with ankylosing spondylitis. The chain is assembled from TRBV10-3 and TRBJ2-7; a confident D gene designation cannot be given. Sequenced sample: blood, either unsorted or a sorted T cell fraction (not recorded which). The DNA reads TGTGCCATCAGTGTGGTGTCTAGCTACGAGCAGTACTTC. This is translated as CAISVVSSYEQYF.